The 29 T cell receptor beta chains presented below share a single source sample, sequenced in a study of cytomegalovirus exposure and HLA in healthy donors. PCR involved 60 Vbeta and 13 Jbeta primers. Measured with immunoSEQ multiplex PCR; TCRdb has only the in-frame clones, and not every one. The data contain 75,000 to 90,000 clones, 60% to 85% of them singletons. The source material was PBMCs. Receptor source: a male donor in good health and CMV-seropositive.

Remarks on this clone: An end of the junction does not agree with germline; a read error may underlie this. This chain links TRBV18 with TRBJ2-7, with 11 bases that match TRBD2. This CDR3 comprises 13 residues. The germline V gene encodes CDR1 KGHSH and CDR2 LQKENI. CDR3 residues: CASSPGGLAAYIF. The CDR3 DNA follows: TGTGCCAGCTCACCAGGGGGACTAGCGGCATACATCTTC.

This clone appeared once. This chain links TRBV2 with TRBJ1-5; a possible D gene is TRBD1 (5 bases). Germline CDR1 and CDR2: SNHLY and FYNNEI. V was shortened by 0 bases and J by 7 bases, with 10 bases between the two germline ends. The CDR3 runs 14 residues. The CDR3 protein is CASSEAGGEQPQHF. Here the CDR3 DNA reads TGTGCCAGCAGTGAAGCGGGGGGGGAACAGCCCCAGCATTTT.

This clone was observed once. The rearrangement links TRBV2 to TRBJ2-7, with unresolved D. Trimming removed 2 bases from V and 3 bases from J, with 5 bases in between. The CDR3 has 12 amino acids. CDR1 and CDR2 (germline): SNHLY, FYNNEI. The CDR3 nucleotides read TGTGCCAGCAGTGAACACGGCTACGAGCAGTACTTC. This codes for CASSEHGYEQYF.

This clone was seen only once. V gene TRBV19 combines with J gene TRBJ1-3; 7 positions match TRBD1. Looked up from germline, CDR1 is LNHDA and CDR2 is SQIVND (reference sequence). The CDR3 spans 15 residues. With V trimmed by 4 bases and J by 1 base, 4 bases remained unmatched. The CDR3 DNA reads TGTGCCAGTAGTACCGGGACAGCGTCTGGAAACACCATATATTTT. Translating gives CASSTGTASGNTIYF.

This clone was observed a few times. V is TRBV28 and J is TRBJ1-1; D not certain. Germline V gene data show CDR1 as MDHEN and CDR2 as SYDVKM. This CDR3 is built from 13 residues. Trimming removed 2 bases from V and 0 bases from J, with 4 bases in between. DNA for the CDR3: TGTGCCAGCAGTTTACAGATGAACACTGAAGCTTTCTTT. Translation gives CASSLQMNTEAFF.

The chain is built from TRBV5-6 and TRBJ1-4, with TRBD1 matching over 7 bases. Germline lookup yields CDR1 SGHDT and CDR2 YYEEEE. This CDR3 has 15 amino acids. Trimming removed 5 bases from V and 8 bases from J; junction bases left unmatched: 12. CDR3 nucleotide sequence: TGTGCCAGCAGAAGGATGGGTCCAGGGGGGGAAAAACTGTTTTTT. Its translation is CASRRMGPGGEKLFF.

The V call is TRBV6-1, the J call TRBJ2-7, with a weak D call TRBD1 (5 bases). Trimming removed 4 bases from V and 6 bases from J, with 7 bases in between. This CDR3 is built from 11 residues. Germline-derived CDR1 and CDR2 are MNHNS and SASEGT. This CDR3 is CASSAGSEQYF. CDR3 DNA: TGTGCCAGCAGTGCAGGGTCCGAGCAGTACTTC.

This clone was observed a few times. The chain is built from TRBV2 and TRBJ2-5; 7 nucleotides line up with TRBD1. This CDR3 is built from 15 residues. V shed 4 bases and J 5 bases; nucleotides not matched to a gene: 10. Germline V gene sequence: CDR1 SNHLY, CDR2 FYNNEI. CDR3 bases: TGTGCCAGCAGTGTGAGTGAAGGGGGCGTGGAGACCCAGTACTTC. It is translated as CASSVSEGGVETQYF.

This sequence joins TRBV6-6 and TRBJ1-2; 9 nucleotides agree with TRBD1. Germline CDR1 is MNHNY and CDR2 is SVGAGI (reference sequence). V trimming: 2 bases; J trimming: 8 bases; junction bases outside the gene matches: 6. The length of the CDR3 is 14 residues. Here the CDR3 DNA reads TGTGCCAGCAGTTACCAGACAGGGGGAAGGGGCTACACCTTC. Translating it yields CASSYQTGGRGYTF.

The chain links TRBV19 to TRBJ2-7; TRBD2 matches at 7 bases. The CDR3 sequence is 11 residues long. In germline, CDR1 is LNHDA, CDR2 SQIVND (reference sequence). The V gene end was trimmed by 11 bases and the J gene end by 5 bases; junction bases not matched to a gene: 6. The CDR3 loop is CAHVGGDEQYF. In DNA, the CDR3 is TGTGCCCACGTGGGAGGGGACGAGCAGTACTTC.

This clone was counted between two and nine times. The chain carries TRBV25-1 and TRBJ1-3; TRBD1 agrees at 9 bases. Germline V gives CDR1 MGHDK, CDR2 SYGVNS. The CDR3 is 15 amino acids. V trimming: 2 bases; J trimming: 6 bases; junction bases outside the gene matches: 5. CDR3 nucleotides: TGTGCCAGCAGTGAACGGGACAGGGTAGAAAACACCATATATTTT. This gives the protein CASSERDRVENTIYF.

This CDR3 reads CASSTFTGAAQPQHF. CDR3 sequence (DNA): TGTGCCAGTAGTACCTTTACAGGGGCGGCTCAGCCCCAGCATTTT. This rearrangement joins TRBV19 to TRBJ1-5; 7 bases agree with TRBD1. This CDR3 comprises 15 residues. The germline V gene encodes CDR1 LNHDA and CDR2 SQIVND (reference sequence). With V trimmed by 4 bases and J by 6 bases, 9 bases remained unmatched.

The chain joins TRBV28 to TRBJ2-1, with no clear D. Per germline, CDR1 MDHEN and CDR2 SYDVKM. V lost 10 bases and J 0 bases, leaving 10 bases between the germline ends. This CDR3 region has 13 residues. The CDR3 loop reads CATTPSSYNEQFF. The CDR3 DNA is TGTGCCACCACCCCGAGCTCCTACAATGAGCAGTTCTTC.

V and J are TRBV11-2 and TRBJ1-2; D is ambiguous. The CDR3 has 14 residues. V lost 3 bases to trimming and J lost 7 bases, with 15 bases between them. CDR1 is SGHAT, CDR2 FQNNGV, per germline. CDR3 nucleotide sequence: TGTGCCAGCAGCTTGTTAAGAGGGTTTGCTGGCTACACCTTC. Translating gives CASSLLRGFAGYTF.

This clone was counted once. V usage is TRBV5-1 and J usage is TRBJ1-1; D remains ambiguous. This CDR3 region has 13 residues. The V and J ends lost 4 bases and 8 bases respectively, with 15 bases between them. From germline, CDR1 is SGHRS and CDR2 YFSETQ. CDR3 protein: CASSPGGPGEAFF. CDR3 in DNA: TGCGCCAGCAGCCCCGGTGGCCCGGGAGAAGCTTTCTTT. Full variable domain (outside the CDR3, taken from reference TRBV5-1 and TRBJ1-1): KAGVTQTPRYLIKTRGQQVTLSCSPISGHRSVSWYQQTPGQGLQFLFEYFSETQRNKGNFPGRFSGRQFSNSRSEMNVSTLELGDSALYLCASSPGGPGEAFFGQGTRLTVV.

The CDR3 nucleotides are TGCGCCAGCAGCGGAGGGAGCAATCAGCCCCAGCATTTT. Amino acid sequence: CASSGGSNQPQHF. The V call is TRBV10-2, the J call TRBJ1-5; the D is unclear. Germline CDR1 is WSHSY and CDR2 is SAAADI. V lost 6 bases, J lost 1 base, and 7 bases lay in between. The CDR3 is made up of 13 amino acids.

The chain is built from TRBV25-1 and TRBJ1-1; D is perhaps TRBD1 (6 bases). Trimming left V 8 bases short and J 2 bases short, with 18 bases between. Germline CDR1 and CDR2: MGHDK and SYGVNS. The CDR3 loop spans 15 amino acids. DNA of the CDR3: TGTGCCAGCCTAACAGGGATACTTTCTAACACTGAAGCTTTCTTT. This sequence encodes CASLTGILSNTEAFF.

This clone was seen a few times. This chain links TRBV5-6 with TRBJ1-4, with D unresolved. V was trimmed by 3 bases and J by 8 bases, leaving 5 bases between them. The CDR3 has 11 residues. CDR1 SGHDT and CDR2 YYEEEE come from the germline V gene. Written as DNA, the CDR3 is TGTGCCAGCAGCTACGGGGAAAAACTGTTTTTT. Amino acid sequence: CASSYGEKLFF.

The chain carries TRBV30 and TRBJ2-7; D remains ambiguous. Germline CDR1 reads GTSNPN; CDR2 reads SVGIG (reference sequence). Trimming took 2 bases from V and 1 from J, leaving 6 bases between them. CDR3 length: 12 residues. This chain's CDR3 is CAWSTGSYEQYF. The CDR3 region has the DNA TGTGCCTGGAGTACCGGGTCCTACGAGCAGTACTTC. Full variable domain (rest looked up from reference TRBV30 and TRBJ2-7): SQTIHQWPATLVQPVGSPLSLECTVEGTSNPNLYWYRQAAGRGLQLLFYSVGIGQISSEVPQNLSASRPQDRQFILSSKKLLLSDSGFYLCAWSTGSYEQYFGPGTRLTVT.

The V and J genes are TRBV10-3 and TRBJ2-7; maybe TRBD2 (5 bases). There are 14 residues in the CDR3. Germline V lookup: CDR1 ENHRY, CDR2 SYGVKD. Trimming pared 3 bases from V and 0 bases from J, leaving 9 bases between. The CDR3 nucleotides are TGTGCCATCAGTGAACGGAGGAGCTCCTACGAGCAGTACTTC. This sequence encodes CAISERRSSYEQYF.

The CDR3 region is CASSLRQLRSSTNEKLFF. For the CDR3, the DNA is TGTGCCAGCAGCTTAAGACAGCTCCGCTCCTCAACTAATGAAAAACTGTTTTTT. The rearrangement uses TRBV7-2 and TRBJ1-4, with D possibly TRBD1 on 5 matching bases. The ends were cut back, 2 bases at V and 0 bases at J, with 16 bases in the middle. The CDR3 is made up of 18 amino acids. Germline lookup yields CDR1 SGHTA and CDR2 FQGNSA.

The rearrangement links TRBV14 to TRBJ2-1; unclear D gene. CDR3 length: 15 residues. Germline CDR1 is SGHDN and CDR2 is FVKESK. The V and J ends lost 5 bases and 3 bases respectively, with 14 bases between them. CDR3 region: CASSFSGGYYNEQFF. CDR3 coding DNA: TGTGCCAGCAGCTTCAGTGGCGGCTACTACAATGAGCAGTTCTTC.

This chain connects TRBV7-2 to TRBJ2-5; 10 bases map to TRBD2. After removal of 1 base from V and 7 bases from J, the junction contained 9 bases not matched to a gene. Germline V gives CDR1 SGHTA, CDR2 FQGNSA. The CDR3 length is 16 residues. This chain's CDR3 is CASSLDIAGGRGTQYF. As DNA, the CDR3 is TGTGCCAGCAGCTTAGATATAGCGGGGGGCCGTGGGACCCAGTACTTC.

The rearrangement uses TRBV5-1 and TRBJ2-5; possibly TRBD1 for D (6 bases). The last part of the DNA fits TRBJ2-7 better; the J call may be wrong. The CDR3 is 15 amino acids. Germline values: CDR1 SGHRS, CDR2 YFSETQ. CDR3 nucleotide sequence: TGCGCCAGCAGCTTGGACTCCAGGGGCACCTACGAGCAGTACTTC. Its protein is CASSLDSRGTYEQYF.

This clone was seen once. The chain recombines TRBV7-6 with TRBJ2-5, with a tentative D call TRBD2 (5 bases). Trimming stripped 5 bases from V and 5 bases from J, with 15 bases between. The CDR3 consists of 14 residues. Germline V gene data show CDR1 as SGHVS and CDR2 as FNYEAQ. For the CDR3, the DNA is TGTGCCAGCAGCGCCCCACGTCGCGGGGAGACCCAGTACTTC. Translating gives CASSAPRRGETQYF.

This sequence joins TRBV10-3 and TRBJ2-7; 9 nucleotides line up with TRBD1. The V and J ends lost 6 bases and 2 bases, in that order; junction bases with no gene match: 8. Germline-derived CDR1 and CDR2 are ENHRY and SYGVKD. This CDR3 region has 15 residues. The CDR3 protein is CAIRPGQGGPYEQYF. In DNA, the CDR3 is TGTGCCATCAGGCCGGGACAGGGAGGTCCCTACGAGCAGTACTTC.

The chain combines TRBV7-2 with TRBJ1-2; 7 positions agree with TRBD1. This CDR3 is 14 amino acids long. V shed 6 bases, J shed 8 bases, and the junction held 12 bases outside the gene matches. In germline, CDR1 is SGHTA, CDR2 FQGNSA. CDR3 nucleotide sequence: TGTGCCAGCAGAAAAGACAGGGATTTCTTAGGCTACACCTTC. This codes for CASRKDRDFLGYTF.

This chain uses TRBV4-3 with TRBJ2-3, with 9 bases aligning to TRBD2. Losses at the gene ends were 1 base for V and 9 bases for J; bases not matched to a gene: 5. Germline loops: CDR1 LGHNA, CDR2 YSLEER. There are 14 residues in the CDR3. CDR3 residues: CASSQVAGGPTQYF. CDR3 DNA: TGCGCCAGCAGCCAAGTGGCGGGGGGGCCAACGCAGTATTTT.

This clone was seen a handful of times. The chain has TRBV6-4 and TRBJ1-2, with TRBD1 identical over 9 bases. V lost 3 bases, J lost 8 bases, and 7 bases stayed unmatched. The V gene's germline CDR1 is MRHNA and CDR2 SNTAGT. The CDR3 is 14 amino acids. The CDR3 nucleotides read TGTGCCAGCAGTGATGCCGGGACAGGGAGCGGCTACACCTTC. This sequence encodes CASSDAGTGSGYTF.